This T cell receptor (beta chain) emerged from a study of blood T cell repertoires in COVID-19. Study as a whole: The cDNA or gDNA used as material had been derived from T cells, B-cell-depleted T cells, or PBMCs.

Profiled with immunoSEQ multiplex PCR; TCRdb holds only in-frame clones, not every one. The data show 120,000 to 150,000 clones, 88% seen once. The TCR originated in a woman in her thirties with acute COVID-19. The sequencing input was PBMCs or T cells enriched from blood (not recorded which).

In nucleotides, the CDR3 is TGCAGCGTCCCTCAGGGGGACACTGAAGCTTTCTTT. This translates into CSVPQGDTEAFF. The rearrangement uses TRBV29-1 and TRBJ1-1; 7 nucleotides line up with TRBD1. After removal of 6 bases from V and 3 bases from J, the junction contained 4 bases not matched to a gene. This CDR3 comprises 12 residues. CDR1 is SQVTM and CDR2 is ANQGSEA in the germline V gene.